This TCR beta chain was documented in a study of T cells in Graves' hyperthyroidism and ophthalmopathy. About the research overall: Upon initial diagnosis and before any treatment, peripheral blood was collected.

The hyperthyroidism patients had all been newly diagnosed, and their disease duration was under 2 months. Their ages ranged from 18 to 65 years. Fresh peripheral blood, about 9.6 ml, yielded the PBMCs. TCR beta CDR3 regions were amplified from RNA. A first-round RT-PCR of the TCR CDR3 used the HTBI primer set. TCRdb analysed the multiplex PCR reads with MiXCR anew, one entry per CDR3 protein. Found here are around 450,000 distinct CDR3 sequences, around 14% of them singletons; the top ten hold roughly 14%. General study results and limits: Among thyroid clonotypes expanded above 0.001, most also appeared in blood.

This clonotype has at least ten counts. Its antigen is still unknown. Sequences were obtained from blood. This TCR was recovered from a young woman with Graves' hyperthyroidism.

DNA for the CDR3: TGCAGTGCTCCTGCCCAGGGGAACACTGAAGCTTTCTTT. Translated, it gives CSAPAQGNTEAFF. The V gene is TRBV20-1, the J gene TRBJ1-1; D is perhaps TRBD1 (5 bases). Germline V CDR1 and CDR2: DFQATT, SNEGSKA (reference sequence). This CDR3 contains 13 residues. V lost 5 bases and J 1 base, leaving 11 bases between the germline ends.